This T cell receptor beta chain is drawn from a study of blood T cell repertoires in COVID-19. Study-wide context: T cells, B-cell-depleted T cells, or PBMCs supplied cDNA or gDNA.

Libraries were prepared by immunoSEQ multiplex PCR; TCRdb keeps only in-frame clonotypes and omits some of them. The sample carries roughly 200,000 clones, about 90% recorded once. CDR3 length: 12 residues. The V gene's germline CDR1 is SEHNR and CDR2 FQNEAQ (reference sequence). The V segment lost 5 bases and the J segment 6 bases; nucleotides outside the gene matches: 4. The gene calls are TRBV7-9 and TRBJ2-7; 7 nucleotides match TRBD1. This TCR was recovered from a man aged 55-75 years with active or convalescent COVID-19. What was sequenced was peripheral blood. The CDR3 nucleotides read TGTGCCAGCAGCACGACAGGGAGCGAGCAGTACTTC. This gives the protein CASSTTGSEQYF.